These T cell receptor beta chains were read from a single sample in a study of blood T cell repertoires in COVID-19. Here immunoSEQ multiplex PCR was the method, and the copy in TCRdb shows in-frame clones only, minus some. The repertoire has tens of thousands of clones, around 83% of them found once; the top ten carry 4% to 5%. The sample was peripheral blood. The receptors here all came from a man older than 75 with active COVID-19. Both conserved end residues are part of each CDR3. D genes are given only for firm matches. Rows give clone size only sometimes, using once, few, many, or a class for an expanded clone.

NA NA TRBJ2-7 TRBV5-1 TGCGCCAGCGGAGCGGCCGGGGAAGAGCAGTACTTC CASGAAGEEQYF
once TRBD2 TRBJ2-5 TRBV7-6 TGTGCCAGCAGCTTAACTAGCGGGAGGTGGGAGACCCAGTACTTC CASSLTSGRWETQYF
NA TRBD2 TRBJ2-2 TRBV5-1 TGCGCCAGCAGCAAGGGTCTAGCGGGAGGGCCAGGCACCGGGGAGCTGTTTTTT CASSKGLAGGPGTGELFF
once NA TRBJ2-2 TRBV28 TGTGCCAGCTCGCCGCTGCGGGGCTATAGCACCGGGGAGCTGTTTTTT CASSPLRGYSTGELFF
NA NA TRBJ2-5 TRBV7-2 TGTGCCAGCAGCTTAAGGGACTTAGAGACCCAGTACTTC CASSLRDLETQYF
NA TRBD1 TRBJ2-7 TRBV11-3 TGTGCCAGCAGCTCTACCGGGACAGGGAGCTACGAGCAGTACTTC CASSSTGTGSYEQYF
NA NA TRBJ2-1 TRBV2 TGTGCCAGCACACTCGCCGGGAACCCTCCCTACAATGAGCAGTTCTTC CASTLAGNPPYNEQFF
NA TRBD1 TRBJ2-7 TRBV24-1 TGTGCCACCGGGGAGGAGTGGACAGGGGGCTTCCACGAGCAGTACTTC CATGEEWTGGFHEQYF
NA NA TRBJ1-1 TRBV11-2 TGTGCCAGCAGCGACCGGGGGGGAAACACTGAAGCTTTCTTT CASSDRGGNTEAFF
once NA TRBJ1-4 TRBV6-5 TGTGCCAGCAGTCCACGGGGGAGTGGGGATGAAAAACTGTTTTTT CASSPRGSGDEKLFF
NA NA TRBJ2-7 TRBV11-2 TGTGCCACCCCCGGAGAACAGGGCTACGAGCAGTACTTC CATPGEQGYEQYF
NA TRBD1 TRBJ2-5 TRBV5-4 TGTGCCAGCAGCTCTTACAGGGGGGTGGAGACCCAGTACTTC CASSSYRGVETQYF